This T cell receptor (beta chain) derives from a study of T cells in Graves' hyperthyroidism and ophthalmopathy. General study findings and limits: Most clonotypes expanded in the thyroid (above 0.001) were also present in blood.

Amplification yielded TCR beta CDR3 regions, with RNA transcripts as the source. The HTBI primer set drove a first-round RT-PCR of the TCR CDR3. TCRdb re-derived calls from the multiplex PCR reads in MiXCR, one entry per CDR3 protein. Of fewer than 500,000 distinct CDR3 sequences listed, 13% to 15% were seen once; the top ten hold less than 20%. Worth noting for this clonotype: Antigen specificity is unknown.

This receptor was identified in a young woman with Graves' ophthalmopathy. The sample comprised blood.

The CDR3 coding sequence is TGTGCCTTCGAAGGGTCGGTTAATGAGCAGTTCTTC. Its translation is CAFEGSVNEQFF. The chain carries TRBV30 and TRBJ2-1; no clear D. The germline V gene encodes CDR1 GTSNPN and CDR2 SVGIG (reference sequence). The germline V and J ends were trimmed by 7 bases and 7 bases, with 14 bases remaining between them. CDR3 length: 12 amino acids.